This T cell receptor (beta chain) was recovered during a study of human T cells and chemical hapten exposure. The overall study: The sensitizing agent was 2% DPC, placed on around 2 cm by around 2 cm of upper inner arm skin. Diphenylcyclopropenone was applied weekly to patients' scalps across the roughly 23-week study. Study-wide findings and caveats: It was expanded TCRs that formed significantly more large CDR3 similarity clusters than controls did. Healthy individuals' immune responses may differ from those of donors, who had alopecia.

This clonotype was counted between two and nine times. Its cognate antigen is unknown. MiXCR, run by TCRdb on the RACE reads, gives a single entry per CDR3 protein. The sample includes 110,000 to 150,000 distinct CDR3 sequences, around 11% of them seen just once. The CDR3 consists of 16 residues. The junction had 5 bases not matched to a gene; V was cut back by 0 bases and J by 3 bases. CDR1 is SGDLS, CDR2 YYNGEE, per germline. The sample's time point: patch test 2, 6 weeks after DPC sensitization. Treatment defined: therapeutic diphenylcyclopropenone sensitization with weekly scalp DPC. Material: whole blood, obtained in connection with sensitization to the hapten diphenylcyclopropenone (DPC). V is TRBV9 and J is TRBJ2-2, with 7 bases that match TRBD2. The sequence was obtained from a woman aged 50 to 60 with alopecia areata. Some clones in this sample may be carry-over from other donors' samples. The CDR3 coding sequence is TGTGCCAGCAGCGTAGTCCCGGGAGGTTACACCGGGGAGCTGTTTTTT. Translation: CASSVVPGGYTGELFF.